These T cell receptor beta chains were read from a single sample in a study of cytomegalovirus exposure and HLA in healthy donors. The data were produced by immunoSEQ multiplex PCR, yet TCRdb's version contains in-frame clones alone and is incomplete. The sample has 80,000 to 100,000 clones, 80% to 85% seen once. Input material: PBMCs. Receptor source: a man between 40 and 49 years old in good health and CMV-seronegative. Each CDR3 is given with its conserved first and last residue. The order of the fields is clone size, J gene, V gene, D gene, CDR3 DNA, CDR3 protein. A D gene is named only where the DNA matches it firmly. Expanded clones get a size class; other rows say once, few or many, or leave the size out.

>few|TRBJ2-5|TRBV13|-
TGTGCCAGCAGCTTGCCTAGGGAGACCCAGTACTTC
CASSLPRETQYF
>-|TRBJ2-5|TRBV4-1|-
TGCGCCAGCACCGCCCGAGTCCCATTCGAGACCCAGTACTTC
CASTARVPFETQYF
>-|TRBJ2-7|TRBV7-2|-
TGTGCCAGCAGCTGGGACTGGAGCTCCTACGAGCAGTACTTC
CASSWDWSSYEQYF
>few|TRBJ2-3|TRBV7-8|TRBD2
TGTGCCAGCAGCTTCCGGGACTACACAGATACGCAGTATTTT
CASSFRDYTDTQYF
>-|TRBJ2-5|TRBV7-9|-
TGTGCCAGCAGGGAGAGGTACCAAGAGACCCAGTACTTC
CASRERYQETQYF
>-|TRBJ2-3|TRBV30|TRBD1
TGTGCCTGGGGGACAGGGACCCTCACAGATACGCAGTATTTT
CAWGTGTLTDTQYF
>-|TRBJ2-3|TRBV30|-
TGTGCCTTCTACCGGGAGAGCACAGATACGCAGTATTTT
CAFYRESTDTQYF
>-|TRBJ2-2|TRBV2|TRBD2
TGTGCCAGCCACGGGGGGGCCTACACCGGGGAGCTGTTTTTT
CASHGGAYTGELFF
>-|TRBJ2-2|TRBV7-2|-
TGTGCCAGCAGCCTAGACGGTAGCGTGAACACCGGGGAGCTGTTTTTT
CASSLDGSVNTGELFF
>-|TRBJ1-5|TRBV6-1|TRBD1
TGTGCCAGCAGTGAAGCATCGACAGGGGTGAGGCAGCCCCAGCATTTT
CASSEASTGVRQPQHF
>-|TRBJ2-5|TRBV5-6|-
TGTGCCAGCAGCGTGGACCGGGAGACCCAGTACTTC
CASSVDRETQYF
>-|TRBJ2-7|TRBV6-1|-
TGTGCCAGCAGTGCCTCGCGGAATTACGAGCAGTACTTC
CASSASRNYEQYF
>-|TRBJ2-1|TRBV5-1|-
TGCGCCAGCAGCCCCCAGGGACTTTACAATGAGCAGTTCTTC
CASSPQGLYNEQFF
>few|TRBJ1-2|TRBV19|TRBD1
TGTGCCAGTTTTGAAGGACAGGGGCTGGGCTACACCTTC
CASFEGQGLGYTF
>-|TRBJ2-7|TRBV7-6|TRBD1
TGTGCCAGCAGCTTCGGGGACAGCTCCTACGAGCAGTACTTC
CASSFGDSSYEQYF
>-|TRBJ2-3|TRBV19|TRBD1
TGTGCCAGTAGTACTAGGACAGGTGGCACAGATACGCAGTATTTT
CASSTRTGGTDTQYF
>-|TRBJ2-3|TRBV19|-
TGTGCCAGTAGAGAAAGGGGGTCAGATACGCAGTATTTT
CASRERGSDTQYF
>-|TRBJ2-7|TRBV29-1|-
TGCAGCGTTGCAGGGAACGTACCCTACGAGCAGTACTTC
CSVAGNVPYEQYF
>once|TRBJ2-3|TRBV11-2|TRBD2
TGTGCCAGCAGCTTTCTTTCTAGCGGGGGATATAGCACAGATACGCAGTATTTT
CASSFLSSGGYSTDTQYF
>-|TRBJ2-7|TRBV6-1|TRBD1
TGTGCCAGCATCCGGACAGGTTACGAGCAGTACTTC
CASIRTGYEQYF
>-|TRBJ2-1|TRBV11-1|TRBD1
TGTGCCAGCAGCGCGGACAGGGTCAATGAGCAGTTCTTC
CASSADRVNEQFF
>-|TRBJ2-2|TRBV6-1|-
TGTGCCAGCAGTCAGGGGCCGAACACCGGGGAGCTGTTTTTT
CASSQGPNTGELFF
>-|TRBJ1-1|TRBV25-1|TRBD1
TGTGCCAGCACGGGACAGAGGAACACTGAAGCTTTCTTT
CASTGQRNTEAFF
>-|TRBJ1-2|TRBV7-9|TRBD1
TGTGCCAGCCTTCATTGGGACAGGATGCCTCGGTATGGCTACACCTTC
CASLHWDRMPRYGYTF
>-|TRBJ2-3|TRBV11-3|-
TGTGCCAGCAGCTTAGATAGAGATACGCAGTATTTT
CASSLDRDTQYF
>-|TRBJ1-3|TRBV6-1|-
TGTGCCAGCAGTGCGGAGAATGGAAACACCATATATTTT
CASSAENGNTIYF
>-|TRBJ2-7|TRBV7-2|-
TGTGCCAGCAGTTTTAGACAGGTCACACTCTACGAGCAGTACTTC
CASSFRQVTLYEQYF
>-|TRBJ2-2|TRBV25-1|TRBD1
TGTGCCAGTACCACCAGGGACAGGGGCACCGGGGAGCTGTTTTTT
CASTTRDRGTGELFF
>-|TRBJ2-1|TRBV28|TRBD2
TGTGCCAGCAGTGTTAGCGGGGGGCGGAATGAGCAGTTCTTC
CASSVSGGRNEQFF
>-|TRBJ1-5|TRBV7-9|-
TGTGCCAGCAGCTTACAGGGTAGCAATCAGCCCCAGCATTTT
CASSLQGSNQPQHF
>-|TRBJ2-7|TRBV6-1|-
TGTGCCAGCAGTGAAGCGCTTCGGGGCTACGAGCAGTACTTC
CASSEALRGYEQYF
>-|TRBJ1-5|TRBV7-2|TRBD1
TGTGCCAGCAACCCAACAGGGGGCCGGAATCAGCCCCAGCATTTT
CASNPTGGRNQPQHF
>-|TRBJ1-5|TRBV11-2|-
TGTGCCAGCAGATCATACAGGGCTGATCAGCCCCAGCATTTT
CASRSYRADQPQHF
>-|TRBJ2-7|TRBV12-5|-
TGTGCTAGTGGTTTGCTCAGGTTTGACGAGCAGTACTTC
CASGLLRFDEQYF
>-|TRBJ2-7|TRBV6-6|-
TGTGCCAGCAGCGAACAGGGATATACCTACGAGCAGTACTTC
CASSEQGYTYEQYF
>-|TRBJ2-7|TRBV27|-
TGTGCCAGCAGTCCCCCTGGGAGGTACGAGCAGTACTTC
CASSPPGRYEQYF